This T cell receptor beta chain was captured in a study of blood T cell repertoires in COVID-19. Study summary: The United States, Italy and Spain were the sources of the acute and convalescent COVID-19 samples. PBMCs, B-cell-depleted T cells, or T cells were the source of the cDNA or gDNA that made up the material.

The data were produced by immunoSEQ multiplex PCR, yet TCRdb's version contains in-frame clones alone and is incomplete. Found here are more than 90,000 clones, about 87% of them singletons; the top ten hold roughly 12%. V was pared by 0 bases and J by 7 bases, with 4 bases between. The CDR3 extends over 12 amino acids. Sequences were obtained from peripheral blood. The chain is built from TRBV12-3 or TRBV12-4 and TRBJ2-1; no reliable D call. This sequence originates from a woman aged 25-40 years with acute or convalescent COVID-19. This CDR3 is CASSLAGNEQFF. The CDR3 nucleotides read TGTGCCAGCAGTTTAGCCGGGAATGAGCAGTTCTTC.